The clone carrying this TCR beta chain has at least ten counts. What it recognizes is unknown. Molecular barcoded adaptors covering alpha/delta and beta/gamma chains were used on 400 ng RNA. Each CDR3 protein is one row after TCRdb ran MiXCR on the reads. The repertoire includes nearly 60,000 distinct CDR3 sequences, over 9% of them detected once, and about a sixth sits in the top ten. This entry comes from a study of read filtering for tumor transcriptome and immune sequencing. The overall study: Per sample, TCR-region reads ranged about 3.5 to 11 million by IR-seq, 85 to 1273 by RNA-seq.

General observations from the study: This fraction held mixed bone marrow immune cells after CD138-negative sorting.

The sequence came from a donor at least 40 years old with multiple myeloma. The sample was a population of CD138-negative cells sorted from bone marrow.

The CDR3 here is CSAGDRGSRTDTQYF. The CDR3 bases are TGCAGTGCCGGGGACAGGGGCTCCCGCACAGATACGCAGTATTTT. The chain is built from TRBV20-1 and TRBJ2-3; 10 bases are a match to TRBD1. J gave up 1 base and V 6 bases, and 7 bases lay outside the gene matches. Per the germline V gene, CDR1 is DFQATT and CDR2 is SNEGSKA (reference sequence). This CDR3 comprises 15 residues.